This T cell receptor beta chain was captured in a study of regulatory T cells in long-lasting Graves disease. Study-wide results and caveats: It was possible that the small sample size reduced accuracy.

Time point described: newly diagnosed GD, antithyroid drugs for less than 3 months. TCR sequences were obtained from RNA taken from PBMCs. This clonotype has a count of ten or more. Its antigen remains unknown. CDR3 regions were amplified by Arm-PCR using iRepertoire HTBI primers to build TCR beta libraries. One entry per CDR3 protein results from TCRdb running MiXCR on the multiplex PCR reads. Among 550,000 or so distinct CDR3 sequences listed, around 13% were seen once. V gave up 7 bases and J gave up 1 base; unmatched junction bases: 8. Germline lookup yields CDR1 SGHRS and CDR2 YFSETQ. CDR3 length: 15 amino acids. The sample also formed part of further work on T cells in Graves' hyperthyroidism and ophthalmopathy. That investigation notes: RT-PCR in the first round (using the HTBI primer set) targeted the TCR CDR3.

The chain joins TRBV5-1 to TRBJ2-3, with 8 nucleotides matching TRBD2. This TCR derives from a woman aged 25 to 39 with Graves disease. The specimen was peripheral blood mononuclear cells (PBMCs), collected at new diagnosis, from a patient treated with antithyroid drugs. In nucleotides, the CDR3 is TGCGCCAGCTCCCTATGGACTAGCCGCACAGATACGCAGTATTTT. Its protein product is CASSLWTSRTDTQYF.